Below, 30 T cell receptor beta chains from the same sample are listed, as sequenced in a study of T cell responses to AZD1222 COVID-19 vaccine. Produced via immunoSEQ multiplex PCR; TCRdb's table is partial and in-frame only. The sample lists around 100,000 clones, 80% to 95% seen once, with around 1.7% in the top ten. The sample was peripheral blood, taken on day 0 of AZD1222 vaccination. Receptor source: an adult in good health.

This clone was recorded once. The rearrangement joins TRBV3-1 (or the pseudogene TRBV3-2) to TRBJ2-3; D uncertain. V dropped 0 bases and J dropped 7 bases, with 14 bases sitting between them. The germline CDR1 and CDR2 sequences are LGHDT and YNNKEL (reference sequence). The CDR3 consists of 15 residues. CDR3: CASSQDLRQPNTQYF. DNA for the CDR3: TGTGCCAGCAGCCAAGATCTTAGGCAACCTAATACGCAGTATTTT.

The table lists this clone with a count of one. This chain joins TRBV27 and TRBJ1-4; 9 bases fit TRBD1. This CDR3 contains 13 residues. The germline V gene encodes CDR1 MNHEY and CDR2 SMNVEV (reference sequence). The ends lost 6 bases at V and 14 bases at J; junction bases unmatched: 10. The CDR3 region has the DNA TGTGCCAGCAGGCCACAGGGGGCGGCAGGGCTGTTTTTT. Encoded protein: CASRPQGAAGLFF.

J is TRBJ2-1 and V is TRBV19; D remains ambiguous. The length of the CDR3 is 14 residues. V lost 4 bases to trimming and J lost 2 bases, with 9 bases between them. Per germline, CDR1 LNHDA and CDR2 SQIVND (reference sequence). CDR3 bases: TGTGCCAGTAGTACCGTACTCACCTACAATGAGCAGTTCTTC. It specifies CASSTVLTYNEQFF.

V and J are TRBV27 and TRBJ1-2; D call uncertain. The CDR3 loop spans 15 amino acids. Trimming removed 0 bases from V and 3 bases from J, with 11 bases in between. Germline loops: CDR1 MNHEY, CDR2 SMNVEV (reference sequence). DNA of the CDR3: TGTGCCAGCAGTTTATCGGGCCGGGATCACTATGGCTACACCTTC. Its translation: CASSLSGRDHYGYTF.

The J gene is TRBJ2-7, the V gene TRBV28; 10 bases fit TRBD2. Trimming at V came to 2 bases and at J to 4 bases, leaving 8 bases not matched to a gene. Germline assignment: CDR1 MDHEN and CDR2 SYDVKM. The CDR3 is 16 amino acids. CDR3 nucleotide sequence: TGTGCCAGCAGTTTAGGTCTAGCGGGAGTTACTTACGAGCAGTACTTC. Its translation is CASSLGLAGVTYEQYF.

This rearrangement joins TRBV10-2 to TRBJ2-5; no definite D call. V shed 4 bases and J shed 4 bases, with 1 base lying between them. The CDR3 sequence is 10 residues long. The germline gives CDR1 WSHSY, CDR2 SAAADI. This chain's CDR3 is CASSGETQYF. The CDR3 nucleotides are TGCGCCAGCAGTGGAGAGACCCAGTACTTC.

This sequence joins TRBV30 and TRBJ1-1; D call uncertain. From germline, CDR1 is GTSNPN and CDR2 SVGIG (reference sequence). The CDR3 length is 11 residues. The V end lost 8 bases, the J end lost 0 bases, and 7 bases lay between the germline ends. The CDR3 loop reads CATTLNTEAFF. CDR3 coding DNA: TGTGCCACCACCTTGAACACTGAAGCTTTCTTT.

The CDR3 nucleotides read TGTGCCAGCACGGGAGCGGGTTGGGACAATGAGCAGTTCTTC. Translation gives CASTGAGWDNEQFF. The gene calls are TRBV6-6 and TRBJ2-1; D may be TRBD2 (6 bases). V was cut by 7 bases and J by 5 bases, with 15 bases left in between. CDR1 and CDR2 from the germline V gene are MNHNY and SVGAGI (reference sequence). CDR3 size: 14 residues.

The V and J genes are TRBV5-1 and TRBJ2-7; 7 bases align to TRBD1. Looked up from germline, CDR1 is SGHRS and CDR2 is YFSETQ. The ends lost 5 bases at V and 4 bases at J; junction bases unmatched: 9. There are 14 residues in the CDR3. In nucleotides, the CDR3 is TGCGCCAGCAGGCCTGACACAGGGGCTTACGAGCAGTACTTC. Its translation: CASRPDTGAYEQYF. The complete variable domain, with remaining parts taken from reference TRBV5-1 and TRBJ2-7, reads KAGVTQTPRYLIKTRGQQVTLSCSPISGHRSVSWYQQTPGQGLQFLFEYFSETQRNKGNFPGRFSGRQFSNSRSEMNVSTLELGDSALYLCASRPDTGAYEQYFGPGTRLTVT.

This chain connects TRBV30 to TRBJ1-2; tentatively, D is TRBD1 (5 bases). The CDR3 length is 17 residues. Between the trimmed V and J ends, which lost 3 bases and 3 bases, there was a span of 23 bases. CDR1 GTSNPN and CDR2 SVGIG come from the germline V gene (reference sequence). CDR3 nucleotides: TGTGCCTGGAGCGATCGACAGTTAATAGGTGCTCACTATGGCTACACCTTC. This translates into CAWSDRQLIGAHYGYTF.

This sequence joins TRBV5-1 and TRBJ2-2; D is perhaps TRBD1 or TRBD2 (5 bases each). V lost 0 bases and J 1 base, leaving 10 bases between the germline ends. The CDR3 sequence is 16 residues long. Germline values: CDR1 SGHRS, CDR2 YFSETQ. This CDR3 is CASSLEGSRNTGELFF. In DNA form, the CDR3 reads TGCGCCAGCAGCTTGGAGGGGAGTCGGAACACCGGGGAGCTGTTTTTT. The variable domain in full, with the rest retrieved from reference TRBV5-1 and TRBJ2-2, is KAGVTQTPRYLIKTRGQQVTLSCSPISGHRSVSWYQQTPGQGLQFLFEYFSETQRNKGNFPGRFSGRQFSNSRSEMNVSTLELGDSALYLCASSLEGSRNTGELFFGEGSRLTVL.

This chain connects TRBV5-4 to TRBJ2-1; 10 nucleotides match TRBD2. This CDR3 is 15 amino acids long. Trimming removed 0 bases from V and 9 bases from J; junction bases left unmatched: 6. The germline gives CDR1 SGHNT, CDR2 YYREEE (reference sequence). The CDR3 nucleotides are TGTGCCAGCAGCTTGGAAGCGGGAGGGCCGATTGAGCAGTTCTTC. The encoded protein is CASSLEAGGPIEQFF.

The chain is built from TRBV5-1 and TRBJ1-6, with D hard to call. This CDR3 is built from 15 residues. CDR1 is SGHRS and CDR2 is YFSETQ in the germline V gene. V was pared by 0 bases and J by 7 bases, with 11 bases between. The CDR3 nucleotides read TGCGCCAGCAGCTTGGTTAGGATATGGAATTCACCCCTCCACTTT. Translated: CASSLVRIWNSPLHF.

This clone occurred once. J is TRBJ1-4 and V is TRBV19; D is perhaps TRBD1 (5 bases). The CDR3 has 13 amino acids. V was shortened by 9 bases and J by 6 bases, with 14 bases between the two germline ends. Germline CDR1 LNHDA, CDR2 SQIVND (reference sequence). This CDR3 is CASLGPFDEKLFF. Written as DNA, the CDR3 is TGTGCCAGCCTGGGACCATTCGATGAAAAACTGTTTTTT. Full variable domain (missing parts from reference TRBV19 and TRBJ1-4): DGGITQSPKYLFRKEGQNVTLSCEQNLNHDAMYWYRQDPGQGLRLIYYSQIVNDFQKGDIAEGYSVSREKKESFPLTVTSAQKNPTAFYLCASLGPFDEKLFFGSGTQLSVL.

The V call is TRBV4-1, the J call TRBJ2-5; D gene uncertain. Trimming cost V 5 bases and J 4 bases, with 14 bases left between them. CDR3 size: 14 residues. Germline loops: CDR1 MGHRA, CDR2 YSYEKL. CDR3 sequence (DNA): TGCGCCAGCAGCTGGGGATCTCCGGGAGAGACCCAGTACTTC. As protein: CASSWGSPGETQYF.

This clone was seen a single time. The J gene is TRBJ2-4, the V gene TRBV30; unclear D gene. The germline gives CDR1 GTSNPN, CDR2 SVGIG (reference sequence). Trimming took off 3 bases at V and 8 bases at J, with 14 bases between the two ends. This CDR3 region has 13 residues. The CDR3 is CAWSRASGDIQYF. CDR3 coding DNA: TGTGCCTGGAGCCGGGCCTCAGGAGACATTCAGTACTTC.

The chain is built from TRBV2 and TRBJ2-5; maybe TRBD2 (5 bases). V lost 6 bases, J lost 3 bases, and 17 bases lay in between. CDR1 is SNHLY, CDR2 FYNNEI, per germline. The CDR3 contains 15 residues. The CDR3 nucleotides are TGTGCCAGCAGCGAGACCCTTCGGCGGGAAGAGACCCAGTACTTC. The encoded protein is CASSETLRREETQYF.

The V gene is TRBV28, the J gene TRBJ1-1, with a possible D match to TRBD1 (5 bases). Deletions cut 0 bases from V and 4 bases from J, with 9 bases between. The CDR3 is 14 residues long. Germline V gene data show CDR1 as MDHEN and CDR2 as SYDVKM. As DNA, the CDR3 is TGTGCCAGCAGTTTATGGGGGGACGGCACTGAAGCTTTCTTT. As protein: CASSLWGDGTEAFF.

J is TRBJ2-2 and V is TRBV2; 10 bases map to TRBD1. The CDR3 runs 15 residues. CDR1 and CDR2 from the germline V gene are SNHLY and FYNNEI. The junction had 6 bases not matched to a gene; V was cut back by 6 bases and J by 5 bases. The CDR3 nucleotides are TGTGCCAGCAGGACCGGGACAGGGGAAACCGGGGAGCTGTTTTTT. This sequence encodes CASRTGTGETGELFF.

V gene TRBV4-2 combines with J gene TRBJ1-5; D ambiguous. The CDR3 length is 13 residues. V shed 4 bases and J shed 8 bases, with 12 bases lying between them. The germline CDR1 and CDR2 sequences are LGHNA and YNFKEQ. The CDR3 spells CASSPSDGKPQHF. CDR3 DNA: TGTGCCAGCAGCCCTTCGGACGGAAAGCCCCAGCATTTT.

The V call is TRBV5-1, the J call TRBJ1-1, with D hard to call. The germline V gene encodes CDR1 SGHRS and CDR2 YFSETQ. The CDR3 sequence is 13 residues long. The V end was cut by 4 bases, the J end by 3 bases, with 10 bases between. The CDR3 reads CASSLRGHTEAFF. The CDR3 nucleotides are TGCGCCAGCAGCCTGAGAGGGCACACTGAAGCTTTCTTT.

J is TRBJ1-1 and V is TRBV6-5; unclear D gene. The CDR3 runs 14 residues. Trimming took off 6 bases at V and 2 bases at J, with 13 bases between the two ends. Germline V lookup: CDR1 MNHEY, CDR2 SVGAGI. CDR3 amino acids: CASRLSLANTEAFF. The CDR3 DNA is TGTGCCAGCAGACTGTCATTAGCTAACACTGAAGCTTTCTTT.

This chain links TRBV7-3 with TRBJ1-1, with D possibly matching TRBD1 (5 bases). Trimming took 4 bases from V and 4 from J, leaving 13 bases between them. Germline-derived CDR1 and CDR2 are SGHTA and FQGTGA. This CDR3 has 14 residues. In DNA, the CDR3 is TGTGCCAGCAGCTCCAGCCAGGGACTCACTGAAGCTTTCTTT. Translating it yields CASSSSQGLTEAFF.

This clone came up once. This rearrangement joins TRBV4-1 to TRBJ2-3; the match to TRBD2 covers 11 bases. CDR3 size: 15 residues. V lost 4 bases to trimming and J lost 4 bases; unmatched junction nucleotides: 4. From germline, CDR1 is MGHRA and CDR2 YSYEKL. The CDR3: CASSLLAGEADTQYF. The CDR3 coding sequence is TGCGCCAGCAGCCTACTAGCGGGAGAGGCAGATACGCAGTATTTT.

The CDR3 DNA follows: TGTGCCAGCAGTTCTCCGGTTAATAGGAGGAGGCTTTCATTCTACGAGCAGTACTTC. It encodes CASSSPVNRRRLSFYEQYF. V usage is TRBV27 and J usage is TRBJ2-7, with D maybe TRBD2 (5 bases). In germline, CDR1 is MNHEY, CDR2 SMNVEV (reference sequence). The CDR3 has 19 amino acids. Trimming stripped 4 bases from V and 3 bases from J, with 28 bases between.

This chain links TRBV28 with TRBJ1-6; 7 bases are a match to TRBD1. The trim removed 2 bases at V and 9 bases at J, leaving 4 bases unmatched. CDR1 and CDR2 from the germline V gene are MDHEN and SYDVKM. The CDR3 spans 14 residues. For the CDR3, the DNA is TGTGCCAGCAGTTTACAGGGGGGAATTTCACCCCTCCACTTT. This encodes CASSLQGGISPLHF. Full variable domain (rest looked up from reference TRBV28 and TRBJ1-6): DVKVTQSSRYLVKRTGEKVFLECVQDMDHENMFWYRQDPGLGLRLIYFSYDVKMKEKGDIPEGYSVSREKKERFSLILESASTNQTSMYLCASSLQGGISPLHFGNGTRLTVT.

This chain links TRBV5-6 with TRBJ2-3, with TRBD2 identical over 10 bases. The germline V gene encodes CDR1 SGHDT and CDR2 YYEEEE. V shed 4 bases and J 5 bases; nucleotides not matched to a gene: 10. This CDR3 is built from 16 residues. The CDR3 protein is CASSGRTSGAVDTQYF. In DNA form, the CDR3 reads TGTGCCAGCAGCGGACGGACTAGCGGAGCGGTAGATACGCAGTATTTT.

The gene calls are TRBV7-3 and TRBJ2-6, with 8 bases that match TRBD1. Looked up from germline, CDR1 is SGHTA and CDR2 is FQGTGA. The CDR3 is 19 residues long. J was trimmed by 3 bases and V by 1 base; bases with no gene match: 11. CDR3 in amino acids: CASSLRAGGERFGANVLTF. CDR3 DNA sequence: TGTGCCAGCAGCTTAAGGGCAGGGGGCGAAAGATTTGGGGCCAACGTCCTGACTTTC.

The CDR3 reads CASSLDPSDNEQFF. CDR3 DNA sequence: TGTGCCAGCAGCTTAGACCCCTCGGACAATGAGCAGTTCTTC. The V gene is TRBV7-3, the J gene TRBJ2-1; no firm D call. The germline V gene encodes CDR1 SGHTA and CDR2 FQGTGA. The CDR3 is 14 residues long. With 2 bases removed from V and 5 bases from J, the gap between germline ends came to 10 bases.

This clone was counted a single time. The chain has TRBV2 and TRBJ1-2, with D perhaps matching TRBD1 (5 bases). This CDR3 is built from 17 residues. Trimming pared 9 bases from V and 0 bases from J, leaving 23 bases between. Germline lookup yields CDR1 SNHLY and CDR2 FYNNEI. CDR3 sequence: CARRWGITSAANYGYTF. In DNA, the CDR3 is TGTGCCAGACGGTGGGGGATCACCTCCGCAGCTAACTATGGCTACACCTTC.